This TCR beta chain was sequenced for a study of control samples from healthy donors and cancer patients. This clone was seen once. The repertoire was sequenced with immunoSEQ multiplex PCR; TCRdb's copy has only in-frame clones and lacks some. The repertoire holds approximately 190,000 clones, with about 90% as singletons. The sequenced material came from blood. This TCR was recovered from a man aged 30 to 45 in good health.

This chain's CDR3 is CASRPGTGHWDEQFF. The CDR3 coding sequence is TGTGCCAGCAGGCCCGGGACAGGGCATTGGGATGAGCAGTTCTTC. V usage is TRBV6-5 and J usage is TRBJ2-1; the match to TRBD1 covers 9 bases. V gave up 6 bases and J gave up 8 bases; unmatched junction bases: 11. Per the germline V gene, CDR1 is MNHEY and CDR2 is SVGAGI. This CDR3 is built from 15 residues.